This TCR beta chain was found in a study of shared clonotypes between healthy human individuals. The CDR3 loop spans 13 amino acids. Germline V gives CDR1 SGHTA, CDR2 FQGTGA. V was clipped by 1 base and J by 5 bases, with 8 bases between them. Using immunoSEQ multiplex PCR, the repertoire was profiled, and TCRdb retains in-frame clones only, with some absent. The sample shows under 1,900,000 clones, roughly 98.5% of them seen only once. What was sequenced was naive CD4+ T cells sorted from blood. Subset denoted: CD45RA+ positively selected. The clonotype was recovered from a man aged 25 to 40 in good health. V is TRBV7-3 and J is TRBJ1-1; D remains ambiguous. CDR3: CASSLNWGTEAFF. Here the CDR3 DNA reads TGTGCCAGCAGCTTAAATTGGGGTACTGAAGCTTTCTTT.